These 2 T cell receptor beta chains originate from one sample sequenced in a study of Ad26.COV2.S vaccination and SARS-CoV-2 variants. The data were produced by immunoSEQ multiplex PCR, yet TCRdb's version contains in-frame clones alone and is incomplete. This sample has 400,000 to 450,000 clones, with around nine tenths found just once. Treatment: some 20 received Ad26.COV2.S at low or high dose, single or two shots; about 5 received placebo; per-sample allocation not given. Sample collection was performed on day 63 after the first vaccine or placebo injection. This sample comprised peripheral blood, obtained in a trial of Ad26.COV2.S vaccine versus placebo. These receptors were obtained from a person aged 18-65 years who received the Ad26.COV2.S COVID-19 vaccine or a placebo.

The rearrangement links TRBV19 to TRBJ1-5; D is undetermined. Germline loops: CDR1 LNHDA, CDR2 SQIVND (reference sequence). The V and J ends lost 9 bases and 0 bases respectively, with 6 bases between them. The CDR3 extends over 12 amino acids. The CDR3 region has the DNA TGTGCCAGCAGCTATAGCAATCAGCCCCAGCATTTT. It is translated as CASSYSNQPQHF. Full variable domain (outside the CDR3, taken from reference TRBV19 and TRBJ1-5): DGGITQSPKYLFRKEGQNVTLSCEQNLNHDAMYWYRQDPGQGLRLIYYSQIVNDFQKGDIAEGYSVSREKKESFPLTVTSAQKNPTAFYLCASSYSNQPQHFGDGTRLSIL.

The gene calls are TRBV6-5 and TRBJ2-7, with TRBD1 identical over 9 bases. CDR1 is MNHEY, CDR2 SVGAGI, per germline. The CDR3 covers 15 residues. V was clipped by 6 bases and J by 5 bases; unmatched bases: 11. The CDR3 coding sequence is TGTGCCAGCAGCGGAGGACAGGGGTTCAGAAACGAGCAGTACTTC. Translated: CASSGGQGFRNEQYF.